These 15 T cell receptor beta chains were all obtained from the same sample, sequenced in a study of blood T cell repertoires in COVID-19. Assay used: immunoSEQ multiplex PCR; TCRdb lists only in-frame clones, some missing. The sample lists 68,000 or so clones, around 88% occurring once. Sequencing used peripheral blood. The receptors shown here come from a woman aged 70-85 years with acute or convalescent COVID-19.

This chain links TRBV14 with TRBJ2-2, with D perhaps matching TRBD2 (7 bases). The CDR3 consists of 15 residues. The germline V gene encodes CDR1 SGHDN and CDR2 FVKESK. V shed 0 bases and J shed 6 bases, with 11 bases lying between them. For the CDR3, the DNA is TGTGCCAGCAGCCAAGATGGGCGGGGGCCCGGGGAGCTGTTTTTT. Its translation is CASSQDGRGPGELFF.

This clone occurred once. This sequence joins TRBV4-2 and TRBJ2-1; 11 nucleotides line up with TRBD2. The V gene's germline CDR1 is LGHNA and CDR2 YNFKEQ. The CDR3 has 15 residues. Trimming took 5 bases from V and 5 from J; bases not matched to a gene: 5. As DNA, the CDR3 is TGTGCCAGCAGCTCCCTAGCGGGGGGACACAATGAGCAGTTCTTC. It encodes CASSSLAGGHNEQFF.

This chain joins TRBV2 and TRBJ2-5; D is possibly TRBD1 (6 bases). The length of the CDR3 is 13 residues. Germline V gives CDR1 SNHLY, CDR2 FYNNEI. V was trimmed by 6 bases and J by 2 bases, leaving 10 bases between them. CDR3 bases: TGTGCCAGCAGCTGGACAGAACAAGAGACCCAGTACTTC. Amino acids: CASSWTEQETQYF.

This clone was seen only once. This rearrangement joins TRBV6-6 to TRBJ1-6, with D perhaps matching TRBD1 (6 bases). There are 17 residues in the CDR3. CDR1 is MNHNY and CDR2 is SVGAGI in the germline V gene (reference sequence). Deletions cut 5 bases from V and 5 bases from J, with 19 bases between. The CDR3 loop reads CASSPQGGVVNNSPLHF. For the CDR3, the DNA is TGTGCCAGCAGTCCGCAAGGGGGAGTGGTTAATAATTCACCCCTCCACTTT.

The chain has TRBV5-4 and TRBJ2-7, with D possibly TRBD2 on 6 matching bases. Germline V gene lookup returns CDR1 SGHNT and CDR2 YYREEE (reference sequence). Trimming removed 4 bases from V and 5 bases from J, with 16 bases in between. The CDR3 length is 14 residues. CDR3 region: CASSTNRGSDEQYF. The CDR3 bases are TGTGCCAGCAGCACTAATCGGGGGTCGGACGAGCAGTACTTC. The whole variable domain, remainder taken from reference TRBV5-4 and TRBJ2-7, is ETGVTQSPTHLIKTRGQQVTLRCSSQSGHNTVSWYQQALGQGPQFIFQYYREEENGRGNFPPRFSGLQFPNYSSELNVNALELDDSALYLCASSTNRGSDEQYFGPGTRLTVT.

The sample holds one count of this clone. V gene TRBV7-3 combines with J gene TRBJ1-1; a possible D gene is TRBD1 (6 bases). CDR1 SGHTA and CDR2 FQGTGA come from the germline V gene. The CDR3 contains 15 residues. V was pared by 0 bases and J by 3 bases, with 11 bases between. The CDR3 DNA reads TGTGCCAGCAGCTTAACGAAGGACAGTTACACTGAAGCTTTCTTT. Translation: CASSLTKDSYTEAFF. Supplemented by reference TRBV7-3 and TRBJ1-1, the full variable domain reads GAGVSQTPSNKVTEKGKYVELRCDPISGHTALYWYRQSLGQGPEFLIYFQGTGAADDSGLPNDRFFAVRPEGSVSTLKIQRTERGDSAVYLCASSLTKDSYTEAFFGQGTRLTVV.

This sequence joins TRBV3-1 (or the pseudogene TRBV3-2) and TRBJ2-5; TRBD2 might be the D (6 bases). This CDR3 comprises 13 residues. Trimming removed 5 bases at V and 5 bases at J, with 12 bases between. CDR1 and CDR2 (germline): LGHDT, YNNKEL (reference sequence). Here the CDR3 reads CASSRRGGETQYF. The CDR3 DNA sequence: TGTGCCAGCAGCAGGCGGGGTGGCGAGACCCAGTACTTC.

This clone was picked up one time. The V gene is TRBV28, the J gene TRBJ1-1, with no clear D. This CDR3 region has 13 residues. Per germline, CDR1 MDHEN and CDR2 SYDVKM. V lost 4 bases and J 8 bases, leaving 14 bases between the germline ends. Written as DNA, the CDR3 is TGTGCCAGCAGTTCTCCCGGCAGAGGGGAAGCTTTCTTT. Residues: CASSSPGRGEAFF. Supplemented by reference TRBV28 and TRBJ1-1, the full variable domain reads DVKVTQSSRYLVKRTGEKVFLECVQDMDHENMFWYRQDPGLGLRLIYFSYDVKMKEKGDIPEGYSVSREKKERFSLILESASTNQTSMYLCASSSPGRGEAFFGQGTRLTVV.

The J gene is TRBJ1-1, the V gene TRBV28, with 7 bases matching TRBD1. The CDR3 has 14 amino acids. CDR1 and CDR2 (germline): MDHEN, SYDVKM. V shed 7 bases and J 1 base; nucleotides not matched to a gene: 6. The CDR3 nucleotides read TGTGCCAGCACTAGGGACAGCTGGAACACTGAAGCTTTCTTT. This sequence encodes CASTRDSWNTEAFF. The variable domain in full, completed from reference TRBV28 and TRBJ1-1, reads DVKVTQSSRYLVKRTGEKVFLECVQDMDHENMFWYRQDPGLGLRLIYFSYDVKMKEKGDIPEGYSVSREKKERFSLILESASTNQTSMYLCASTRDSWNTEAFFGQGTRLTVV.

In regard to this clone: The DNA is left out, because the CDR3 cannot be placed on it with certainty; the CDR3 is given as TCRdb lists it. This rearrangement joins TRBV27 to TRBJ1-2; the table assigns TRBD1, which was not confirmed against the DNA. Inclusive of both ends, the CDR3 amounts to 14 amino acids. The germline CDR1 and CDR2 sequences are MNHEY and SMNVEV (reference sequence). The CDR3 sequence: CASSFLAGPNGYTF.

This clone was detected only once. Written as DNA, the CDR3 is TGTGCCAGCAGCCCCCAGACAAAGTCTGGCTTCACAGATACGCAGTATTTT. This codes for CASSPQTKSGFTDTQYF. This chain connects TRBV13 to TRBJ2-3; D remains ambiguous. The CDR3 sequence is 17 residues long. V lost 5 bases and J 2 bases, leaving 20 bases between the germline ends. Per the germline V gene, CDR1 is PRHDT and CDR2 is FYEKMQ (reference sequence).

The chain links TRBV6-5 to TRBJ1-1, with unresolved D. CDR1 and CDR2 (germline): MNHEY, SVGAGI. Trimming took 1 base from V and 1 from J, leaving 7 bases between them. This CDR3 has 14 amino acids. CDR3 DNA sequence: TGTGCCAGCAGTTACTTCCCCCAGAACACTGAAGCTTTCTTT. Translation: CASSYFPQNTEAFF.

The gene calls are TRBV6-2 or TRBV6-3 and TRBJ2-5; 10 bases match TRBD2. The CDR3 consists of 13 residues. Looked up from germline, CDR1 is MNHEY and CDR2 is SVGEGT. With 5 bases clipped from V and 11 bases from J, the junction kept 8 bases outside the gene matches. CDR3 DNA sequence: TGTGCCAGCAGTCTGGGGACTAGCGTGGGGCAGTACTTC. Its translation is CASSLGTSVGQYF.

The chain joins TRBV28 to TRBJ1-5, with 7 positions matching TRBD1. This CDR3 is built from 13 residues. With V trimmed by 7 bases and J by 4 bases, 4 bases remained unmatched. Germline V CDR1 and CDR2: MDHEN, SYDVKM. The CDR3 DNA follows: TGTGCCAGCAAGGGGGCGGGGAATCAGCCCCAGCATTTT. Its protein product is CASKGAGNQPQHF.

The chain uses TRBV28 and TRBJ1-5; D unresolved. CDR3 size: 13 residues. CDR1 MDHEN and CDR2 SYDVKM come from the germline V gene. The ends were cut back, 6 bases at V and 5 bases at J, with 11 bases in the middle. CDR3: CASSITRDQPQHF. The CDR3 coding sequence is TGTGCCAGCAGCATCACCCGGGATCAGCCCCAGCATTTT.